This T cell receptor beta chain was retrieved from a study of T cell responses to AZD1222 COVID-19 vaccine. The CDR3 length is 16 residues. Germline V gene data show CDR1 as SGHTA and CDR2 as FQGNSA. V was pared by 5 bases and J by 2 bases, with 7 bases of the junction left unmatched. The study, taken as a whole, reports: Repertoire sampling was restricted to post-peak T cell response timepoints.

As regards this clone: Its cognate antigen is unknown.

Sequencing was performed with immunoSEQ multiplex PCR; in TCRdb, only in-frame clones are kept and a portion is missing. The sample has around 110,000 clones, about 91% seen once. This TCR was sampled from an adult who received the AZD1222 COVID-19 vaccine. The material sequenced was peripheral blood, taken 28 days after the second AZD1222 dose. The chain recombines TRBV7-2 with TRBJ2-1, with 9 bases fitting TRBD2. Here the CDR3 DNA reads TGTGCCAGCAGCCCCATGGGCGGGAGGGCCTACAATGAGCAGTTCTTC. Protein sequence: CASSPMGGRAYNEQFF.